This T cell receptor beta chain was documented in a study of T cell repertoires in cytomegalovirus infection. TCRdb redid the calling of the reads with MiXCR, one entry per CDR3 protein. The sample yields 740,000 or so distinct CDR3 sequences, about 40% seen once. The V end lost 6 bases, the J end lost 5 bases, and 16 bases lay between the germline ends. Germline V gene lookup returns CDR1 MNHNS and CDR2 SASEGT. CDR3 length equals 14 residues. Overall study findings and caveats: Summed public TCR beta family frequency identified CMV carriers bearing the relevant HLA. There were HLA-C-restricted CMV-specific TCR beta clonotypes dominating the ex vivo response.

Concerning this clonotype: Its specificity is unknown.

The chain employs TRBV6-1 and TRBJ1-1; maybe TRBD1 (6 bases). The sequence came from a human donor in good health (CMV status not recorded). Some clones in this sample may be carry-over from other donors' samples. Sequencing used PBMCs. CDR3 in DNA: TGTGCCAGCAGCTATGGTGAGGGGGATACTGAAGCTTTCTTT. It encodes CASSYGEGDTEAFF.